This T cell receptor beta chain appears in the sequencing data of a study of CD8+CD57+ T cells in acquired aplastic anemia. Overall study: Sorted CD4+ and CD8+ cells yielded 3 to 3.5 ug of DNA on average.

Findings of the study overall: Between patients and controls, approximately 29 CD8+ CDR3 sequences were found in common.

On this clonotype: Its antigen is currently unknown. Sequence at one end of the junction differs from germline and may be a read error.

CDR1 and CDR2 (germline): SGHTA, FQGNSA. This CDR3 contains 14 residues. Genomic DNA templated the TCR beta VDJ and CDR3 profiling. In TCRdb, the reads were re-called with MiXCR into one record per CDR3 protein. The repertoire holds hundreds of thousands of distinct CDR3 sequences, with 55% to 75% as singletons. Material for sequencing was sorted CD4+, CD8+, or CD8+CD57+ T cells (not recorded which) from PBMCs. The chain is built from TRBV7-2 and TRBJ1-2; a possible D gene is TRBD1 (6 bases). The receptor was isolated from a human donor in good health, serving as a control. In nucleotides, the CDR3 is TGTGCCAGCAGGTTTCTCACGTGTGACAGGCCCACACTGTTC. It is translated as CASRFLTCDRPTLF.